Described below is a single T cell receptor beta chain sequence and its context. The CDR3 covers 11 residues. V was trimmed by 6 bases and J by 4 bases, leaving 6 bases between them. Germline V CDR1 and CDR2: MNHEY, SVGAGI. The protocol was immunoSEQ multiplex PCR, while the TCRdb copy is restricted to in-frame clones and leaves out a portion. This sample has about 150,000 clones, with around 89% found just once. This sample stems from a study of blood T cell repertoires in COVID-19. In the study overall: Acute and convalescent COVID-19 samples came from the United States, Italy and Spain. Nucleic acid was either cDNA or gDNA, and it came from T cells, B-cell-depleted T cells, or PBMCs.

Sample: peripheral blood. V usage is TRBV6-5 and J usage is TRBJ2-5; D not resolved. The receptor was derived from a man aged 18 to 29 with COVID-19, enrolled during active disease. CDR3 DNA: TGTGCCAGCAGGATCGGAGAGACCCAGTACTTC. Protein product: CASRIGETQYF.